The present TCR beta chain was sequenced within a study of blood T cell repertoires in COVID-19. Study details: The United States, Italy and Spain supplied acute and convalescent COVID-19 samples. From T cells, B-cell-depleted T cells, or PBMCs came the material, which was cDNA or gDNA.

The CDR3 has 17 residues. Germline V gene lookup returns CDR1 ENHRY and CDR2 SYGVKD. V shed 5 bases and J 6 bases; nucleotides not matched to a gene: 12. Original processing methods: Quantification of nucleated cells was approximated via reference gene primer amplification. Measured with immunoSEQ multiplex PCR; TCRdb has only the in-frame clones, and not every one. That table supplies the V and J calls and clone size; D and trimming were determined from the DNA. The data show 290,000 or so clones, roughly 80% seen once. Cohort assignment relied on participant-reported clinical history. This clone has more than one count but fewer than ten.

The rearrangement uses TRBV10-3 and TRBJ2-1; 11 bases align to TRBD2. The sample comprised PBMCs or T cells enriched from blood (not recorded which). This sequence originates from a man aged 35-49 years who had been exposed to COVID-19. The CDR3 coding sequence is TGTGCCATCAGTTACCCGATAGCGGGAGGGCCAGGCAATGAGCAGTTCTTC. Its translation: CAISYPIAGGPGNEQFF.